These 30 T cell receptor beta chains originate from one sample sequenced in a study of blood T cell repertoires in COVID-19. Clones were read by immunoSEQ multiplex PCR, and TCRdb kept only the in-frame ones, dropping some. The data show some 45,000 clones, 91% seen once. Sequencing was done on a sample of peripheral blood. The source of these receptors is a man between 65 and 85 years old with active COVID-19.

This chain links TRBV6-5 with TRBJ1-4; possibly TRBD1 for D (5 bases). This CDR3 has 14 residues. Germline V lookup: CDR1 MNHEY, CDR2 SVGAGI. The V end lost 8 bases, the J end lost 7 bases, and 17 bases lay between the germline ends. The CDR3 is CASGGGGGGEKLFF. Written as DNA, the CDR3 is TGTGCCAGCGGGGGGGGAGGAGGAGGTGAAAAACTGTTTTTT.

The chain has TRBV18 and TRBJ1-2; no firm D call. The germline gives CDR1 KGHSH, CDR2 LQKENI. V was trimmed by 5 bases and J by 4 bases, leaving 20 bases between them. The CDR3 runs to 16 residues. For the CDR3, the DNA is TGTGCCAGCTCAACAATATCCGCGGGCAAGGGCTATGGCTACACCTTC. Amino acids: CASSTISAGKGYGYTF.

The J gene is TRBJ1-1, the V gene TRBV27, with 7 positions matching TRBD1. The germline V gene encodes CDR1 MNHEY and CDR2 SMNVEV (reference sequence). The CDR3 extends over 13 amino acids. The V and J ends lost 5 bases and 4 bases, in that order; junction bases with no gene match: 4. For the CDR3, the DNA is TGTGCCAGCAGTCGACAGGGCCCCACTGAAGCTTTCTTT. Protein product: CASSRQGPTEAFF.

V and J are TRBV19 and TRBJ1-5; D gene uncertain. CDR1 is LNHDA and CDR2 is SQIVND in the germline V gene (reference sequence). The length of the CDR3 is 15 residues. Deletions cut 0 bases from V and 3 bases from J, with 9 bases between. The CDR3 nucleotides are TGTGCCAGTAGTATAGATCGTCCTATCAATCAGCCCCAGCATTTT. Amino acid sequence: CASSIDRPINQPQHF.

V is TRBV3-1 (or the pseudogene TRBV3-2) and J is TRBJ2-2; 9 bases are shared with TRBD1. The CDR3 contains 12 residues. Germline values: CDR1 LGHDT, CDR2 YNNKEL (reference sequence). V shed 10 bases and J 5 bases; nucleotides not matched to a gene: 2. The CDR3 DNA is TGTGCCACCGGACAGGGGACCGGGGAGCTGTTTTTT. Translation gives CATGQGTGELFF.

This sequence joins TRBV30 and TRBJ2-7; perhaps TRBD1 as D (6 bases). V dropped 5 bases and J dropped 3 bases, with 11 bases sitting between them. This CDR3 has 12 residues. Looked up from germline, CDR1 is GTSNPN and CDR2 is SVGIG (reference sequence). The CDR3 loop reads CAWGGQLYEQYF. CDR3 nucleotide sequence: TGTGCCTGGGGAGGACAGCTCTACGAGCAGTACTTC.

This sequence joins TRBV5-4 and TRBJ2-3; 7 nucleotides agree with TRBD2. V gave up 3 bases and J gave up 3 bases; unmatched junction bases: 7. This CDR3 is 15 amino acids long. CDR1 and CDR2 (germline): SGHNT, YYREEE (reference sequence). The CDR3 DNA reads TGTGCCAGCAGCTCGGACGGGGGGATGACAGATACGCAGTATTTT. Translated: CASSSDGGMTDTQYF.

The V call is TRBV5-1, the J call TRBJ2-5; TRBD1 matches 11 bases. Germline lookup yields CDR1 SGHRS and CDR2 YFSETQ. The V and J ends lost 3 bases and 2 bases, in that order; junction bases with no gene match: 3. The CDR3 covers 15 residues. The CDR3 coding sequence is TGCGCCAGCAGCTGGGGGACAGGGGGACAAGAGACCCAGTACTTC. Its protein product is CASSWGTGGQETQYF.

The chain is built from TRBV7-9 and TRBJ1-1; tentatively, D is TRBD1 (6 bases). The CDR3 covers 17 residues. Deletions cut 0 bases from V and 0 bases from J, with 14 bases between. Germline lookup yields CDR1 SEHNR and CDR2 FQNEAQ (reference sequence). In DNA, the CDR3 is TGTGCCAGCAGCTTAGCCCAGGGGTTAGGGTTGAACACTGAAGCTTTCTTT. Protein sequence: CASSLAQGLGLNTEAFF.

J is TRBJ1-5 and V is TRBV19; unclear D gene. V lost 3 bases and J lost 7, with 7 bases in between. The CDR3 has 12 residues. CDR1 and CDR2 from the germline V gene are LNHDA and SQIVND (reference sequence). The CDR3 is CASSIPGQPQHF. Here the CDR3 DNA reads TGTGCCAGTAGTATCCCTGGCCAGCCCCAGCATTTT.

In its sample, this clone was seen once. The chain employs TRBV2 and TRBJ2-5; TRBD2 agrees at 7 bases. Trimming at V came to 6 bases and at J to 5 bases, leaving 15 bases not matched to a gene. The CDR3 totals 16 residues. Per germline, CDR1 SNHLY and CDR2 FYNNEI. Here the CDR3 reads CASRGGKLASSETQYF. The CDR3 DNA reads as TGTGCCAGCAGGGGGGGGAAACTAGCTTCGTCGGAGACCCAGTACTTC.

This clone was found once. The chain couples TRBV3-1 (or the pseudogene TRBV3-2) to TRBJ2-3; D is uncertain. This CDR3 has 14 amino acids. Germline V gene data show CDR1 as LGHDT and CDR2 as YNNKEL (reference sequence). V lost 4 bases, J lost 2 bases, and 10 bases lay in between. The CDR3 reads CASSLQRFTDTQYF. The CDR3 DNA is TGTGCCAGCAGCCTACAGAGATTCACAGATACGCAGTATTTT.

The V gene is TRBV28, the J gene TRBJ1-3, with unresolved D. Trimming shortened V by 2 bases and J by 0 bases, and 5 bases separated the two germline ends. CDR3 length equals 14 residues. The germline V gene has CDR1 MDHEN and CDR2 SYDVKM. Here the CDR3 reads CASSLIRSGNTIYF. The CDR3 nucleotides are TGTGCCAGCAGTTTAATCCGCTCTGGAAACACCATATATTTT. Variable domain in full (rest from reference TRBV28 and TRBJ1-3): DVKVTQSSRYLVKRTGEKVFLECVQDMDHENMFWYRQDPGLGLRLIYFSYDVKMKEKGDIPEGYSVSREKKERFSLILESASTNQTSMYLCASSLIRSGNTIYFGEGSWLTVV.

The genes are TRBV5-4 and TRBJ1-4; TRBD1 is a possible D gene (6 bases). CDR3 length: 15 residues. Trimming shortened V by 2 bases and J by 0 bases, and 8 bases separated the two germline ends. Germline CDR1 is SGHNT and CDR2 is YYREEE (reference sequence). CDR3 coding DNA: TGTGCCAGCAGCTTAGGGGGTTCAACTAATGAAAAACTGTTTTTT. This translates into CASSLGGSTNEKLFF.

CDR3 nucleotide sequence: TGTGCCAGAAGCTTCGACAGCATGAACACTGAAGCTTTCTTT. This encodes CARSFDSMNTEAFF. The chain uses TRBV5-3 and TRBJ1-1; D might be TRBD1 (5 bases). TRBV5-3 is noted as an ORF with a role that remains uncertain. V dropped 2 bases and J dropped 0 bases, with 8 bases sitting between them. This CDR3 region has 14 residues.

The chain is built from TRBV3-1 (or the pseudogene TRBV3-2) and TRBJ2-3; TRBD2 matches at 8 bases. Unmatched junction bases numbered 9, after V lost 4 bases and J lost 9 bases. Germline V gene sequence: CDR1 LGHDT, CDR2 YNNKEL (reference sequence). The CDR3 loop spans 14 amino acids. The CDR3 region has the DNA TGTGCCAGCAGCCCGAGCGGGGGCCCGATGACGCAGTATTTT. Protein: CASSPSGGPMTQYF.

V is TRBV6-1 and J is TRBJ1-2, with D possibly being TRBD1 (5 bases). There are 14 residues in the CDR3. CDR1 is MNHNS, CDR2 SASEGT, per germline. V shed 2 bases and J shed 7 bases, with 14 bases lying between them. CDR3 DNA: TGTGCCAGCAGTGAAAGTGTAACAGGCAGTGGCTACACCTTC. Translation gives CASSESVTGSGYTF.

The CDR3 region is CSELGRQGNNEQFF. The CDR3 nucleotides read TGCAGCGAGTTGGGTAGACAGGGCAACAATGAGCAGTTCTTC. This sequence joins TRBV29-1 and TRBJ2-1; TRBD1 agrees at 7 bases. The germline V gene encodes CDR1 SQVTM and CDR2 ANQGSEA. The CDR3 contains 14 residues. After removal of 7 bases from V and 5 bases from J, the junction contained 11 bases not matched to a gene.

The rearrangement links TRBV5-1 to TRBJ2-1, with 9 bases aligning to TRBD1. Trimming cost V 4 bases and J 1 base; bases outside gene matches: 3. Germline CDR1 and CDR2: SGHRS and YFSETQ. CDR3 length: 15 residues. The DNA of the CDR3 is TGCGCCAGCAGCCCGACAGGGGGTTCCTACAATGAGCAGTTCTTC. Amino acid sequence: CASSPTGGSYNEQFF.

The count of this clone is one. The V and J genes are TRBV2 and TRBJ2-3; weak D call: TRBD1 (5 bases). Germline loops: CDR1 SNHLY, CDR2 FYNNEI. V was trimmed by 4 bases and J by 6 bases, leaving 17 bases between them. This CDR3 spans 15 amino acids. CDR3 bases: TGTGCCAGCAGTGTTCACAGGCCACCCGAGGATACGCAGTATTTT. Translating gives CASSVHRPPEDTQYF. Full variable domain (missing parts from reference TRBV2 and TRBJ2-3): EPEVTQTPSHQVTQMGQEVILRCVPISNHLYFYWYRQILGQKVEFLVSFYNNEISEKSEIFDDQFSVERPDGSNFTLKIRSTKLEDSAMYFCASSVHRPPEDTQYFGPGTRLTVL.

The gene calls are TRBV29-1 and TRBJ1-4, with D perhaps matching TRBD1 (6 bases). V gave up 6 bases and J gave up 4 bases, with 9 bases separating them. The CDR3 has 12 residues. The germline V gene has CDR1 SQVTM and CDR2 ANQGSEA. The CDR3 DNA is TGCAGCGTCGGACAGTTTAATGAAAAACTGTTTTTT. Protein product: CSVGQFNEKLFF.

The CDR3 here is CASSIRAGQETQYF. In DNA form, the CDR3 reads TGTGCCAGTAGTATAAGAGCGGGCCAAGAGACCCAGTACTTC. The gene calls are TRBV19 and TRBJ2-5, with D possibly matching TRBD2 (6 bases). The germline V gene encodes CDR1 LNHDA and CDR2 SQIVND (reference sequence). This CDR3 region has 14 residues. Trimming removed 2 bases at V and 1 base at J, with 8 bases between.

This chain uses TRBV2 with TRBJ2-3, with D possibly being TRBD1 (5 bases). V dropped 2 bases and J dropped 1 base, with 13 bases sitting between them. CDR3 length: 16 amino acids. Per the germline V gene, CDR1 is SNHLY and CDR2 is FYNNEI. In nucleotides, the CDR3 is TGTGCCAGCAGTGAAAGGAGACAGAAAGGCACAGATACGCAGTATTTT. Translation: CASSERRQKGTDTQYF.

The DNA for the CDR3 is TGCGCCAGCAGCCAAGGTGGCTCCACAGGGTTCCGCGAGCAGTACTTC. Translating gives CASSQGGSTGFREQYF. The chain uses TRBV4-3 and TRBJ2-7, with a tentative D call TRBD1 (6 bases). The CDR3 spans 16 residues. Germline V gene sequence: CDR1 LGHNA, CDR2 YSLEER. V dropped 1 base and J dropped 6 bases, with 19 bases sitting between them.

The chain couples TRBV5-4 to TRBJ2-7; 10 positions agree with TRBD1. The J segment lost 2 bases and the V segment lost 4 bases, leaving 9 bases of the junction unmatched. CDR3 length: 16 amino acids. Germline values: CDR1 SGHNT, CDR2 YYREEE (reference sequence). The CDR3 is CASSRKDRGGAYEQYF. Written as DNA, the CDR3 is TGTGCCAGCAGCCGAAAGGACAGGGGGGGTGCCTACGAGCAGTACTTC.

This chain connects TRBV5-4 to TRBJ1-1; the D is unclear. With 3 bases removed from V and 0 bases from J, the gap between germline ends came to 12 bases. This CDR3 is built from 15 residues. Germline V gives CDR1 SGHNT, CDR2 YYREEE (reference sequence). The CDR3 loop is CASSWTGEMNTEAFF. DNA of the CDR3: TGTGCCAGCAGCTGGACTGGGGAGATGAACACTGAAGCTTTCTTT.

The genes are TRBV28 and TRBJ1-2; a possible D gene is TRBD1 (6 bases). Germline CDR1 reads MDHEN; CDR2 reads SYDVKM. V lost 4 bases and J 5 bases, leaving 14 bases between the germline ends. The CDR3 loop spans 14 amino acids. CDR3 coding DNA: TGTGCCAGCAGTTCGACAGGAAAGGGATATGGCTACACCTTC. Its protein is CASSSTGKGYGYTF.

The chain employs TRBV7-3 and TRBJ2-7, with TRBD2 matching over 9 bases. The germline V gene encodes CDR1 SGHTA and CDR2 FQGTGA. The CDR3 has 16 residues. With V trimmed by 0 bases and J by 1 base, 4 bases remained unmatched. This chain's CDR3 is CASSLTASGISYEQYF. The CDR3 DNA sequence: TGTGCCAGCAGCTTAACCGCTAGCGGGATTTCCTACGAGCAGTACTTC.

V is TRBV7-9 and J is TRBJ2-1; 11 nucleotides line up with TRBD2. The CDR3 is made up of 15 amino acids. Germline V lookup: CDR1 SEHNR, CDR2 FQNEAQ (reference sequence). The junction had 1 base not matched to a gene; V was cut back by 1 base and J by 5 bases. The CDR3 DNA reads TGTGCCAGCAGCTTAGTAGCGGGGGGGGACAATGAGCAGTTCTTC. Amino acids: CASSLVAGGDNEQFF. The whole variable domain, filled in from reference TRBV7-9 and TRBJ2-1, reads DTGVSQNPRHKITKRGQNVTFRCDPISEHNRLYWYRQTLGQGPEFLTYFQNEAQLEKSRLLSDRFSAERPKGSFSTLEIQRTEQGDSAMYLCASSLVAGGDNEQFFGPGTRLTVL.

CDR3 nucleotides: TGCGCCAGCAGTGAGGCCGGGACAGCTAATCAGCCCCAGCATTTT. Its protein product is CASSEAGTANQPQHF. The chain combines TRBV10-2 with TRBJ1-5; TRBD1 agrees at 7 bases. This CDR3 has 15 residues. The V gene's germline CDR1 is WSHSY and CDR2 SAAADI. V dropped 2 bases and J dropped 4; count of bases not matched to a gene: 5.